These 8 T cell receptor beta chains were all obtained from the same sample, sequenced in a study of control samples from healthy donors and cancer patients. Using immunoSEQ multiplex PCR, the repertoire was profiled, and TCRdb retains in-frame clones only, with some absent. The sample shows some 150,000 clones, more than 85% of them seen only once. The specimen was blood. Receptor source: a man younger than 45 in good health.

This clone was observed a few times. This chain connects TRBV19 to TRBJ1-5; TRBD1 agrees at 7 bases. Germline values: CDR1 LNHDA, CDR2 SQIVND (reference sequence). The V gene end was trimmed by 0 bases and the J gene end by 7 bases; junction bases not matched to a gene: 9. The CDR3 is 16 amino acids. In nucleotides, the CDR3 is TGTGCCAGTAGTATAGAACAGGGGTCCTTCAACCAGCCCCAGCATTTT. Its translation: CASSIEQGSFNQPQHF.

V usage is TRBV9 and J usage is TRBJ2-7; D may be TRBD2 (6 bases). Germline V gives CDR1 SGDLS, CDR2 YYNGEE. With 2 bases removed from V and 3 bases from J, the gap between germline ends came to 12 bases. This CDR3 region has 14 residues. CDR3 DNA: TGTGCCAGCAGCGTCGGGCAGGGAGGCTACGAGCAGTACTTC. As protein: CASSVGQGGYEQYF.

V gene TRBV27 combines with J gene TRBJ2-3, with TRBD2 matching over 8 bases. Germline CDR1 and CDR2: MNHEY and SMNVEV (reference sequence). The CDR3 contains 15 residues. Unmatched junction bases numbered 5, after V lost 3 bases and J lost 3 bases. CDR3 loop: CASSFLRGATDTQYF. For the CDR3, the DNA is TGTGCCAGCAGTTTCCTGCGGGGGGCAACAGATACGCAGTATTTT.

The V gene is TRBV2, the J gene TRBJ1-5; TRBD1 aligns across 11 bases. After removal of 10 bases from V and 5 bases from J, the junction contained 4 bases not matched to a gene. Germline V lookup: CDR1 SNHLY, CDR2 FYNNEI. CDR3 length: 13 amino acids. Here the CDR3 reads CAIRDRGDQPQHF. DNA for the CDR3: TGTGCCATTAGGGACAGGGGGGATCAGCCCCAGCATTTT.

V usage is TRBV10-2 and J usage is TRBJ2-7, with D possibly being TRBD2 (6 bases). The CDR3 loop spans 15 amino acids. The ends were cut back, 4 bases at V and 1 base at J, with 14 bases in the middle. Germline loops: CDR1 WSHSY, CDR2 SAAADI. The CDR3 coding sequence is TGCGCCAGCAGTGTGGTGGGAGGATTATCCTACGAGCAGTACTTC. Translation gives CASSVVGGLSYEQYF.

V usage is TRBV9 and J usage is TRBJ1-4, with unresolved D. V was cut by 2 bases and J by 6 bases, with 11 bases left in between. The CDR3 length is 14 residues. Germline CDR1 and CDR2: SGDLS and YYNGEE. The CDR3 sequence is CASSVGGWDEKLFF. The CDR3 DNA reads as TGTGCCAGCAGCGTCGGTGGGTGGGATGAAAAACTGTTTTTT.

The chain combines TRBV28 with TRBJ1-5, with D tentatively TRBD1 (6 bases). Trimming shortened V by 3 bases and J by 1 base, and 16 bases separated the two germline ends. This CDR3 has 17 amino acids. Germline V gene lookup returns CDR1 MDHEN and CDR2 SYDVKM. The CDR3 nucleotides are TGTGCCAGCAGTTTGCGTTACAGGGAAAAGAGCAATCAGCCCCAGCATTTT. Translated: CASSLRYREKSNQPQHF.

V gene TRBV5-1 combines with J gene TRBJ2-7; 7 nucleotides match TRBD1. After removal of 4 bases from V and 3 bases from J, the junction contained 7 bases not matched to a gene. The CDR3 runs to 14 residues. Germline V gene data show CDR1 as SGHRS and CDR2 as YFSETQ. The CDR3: CASSPGTVNYEQYF. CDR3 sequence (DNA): TGCGCCAGCAGCCCCGGGACAGTAAACTACGAGCAGTACTTC.